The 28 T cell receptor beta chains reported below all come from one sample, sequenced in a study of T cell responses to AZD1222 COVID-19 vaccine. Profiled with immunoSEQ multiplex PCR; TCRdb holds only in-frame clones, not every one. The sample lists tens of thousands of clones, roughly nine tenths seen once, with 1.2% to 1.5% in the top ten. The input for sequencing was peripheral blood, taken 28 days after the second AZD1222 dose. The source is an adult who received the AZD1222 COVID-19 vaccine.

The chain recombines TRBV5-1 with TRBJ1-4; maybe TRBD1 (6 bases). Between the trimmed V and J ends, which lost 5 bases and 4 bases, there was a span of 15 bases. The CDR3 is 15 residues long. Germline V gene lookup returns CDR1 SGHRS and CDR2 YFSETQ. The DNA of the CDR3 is TGCGCCAGCAGGCCCTCAGGGGCCTATAATGAAAAACTGTTTTTT. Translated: CASRPSGAYNEKLFF.

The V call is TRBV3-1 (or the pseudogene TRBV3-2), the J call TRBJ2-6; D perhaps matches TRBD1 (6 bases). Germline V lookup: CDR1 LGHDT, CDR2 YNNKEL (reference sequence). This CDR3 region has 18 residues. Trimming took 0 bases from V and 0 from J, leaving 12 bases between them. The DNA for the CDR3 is TGTGCCAGCAGCCAAGAGTGGGACACCAACTCTGGGGCCAACGTCCTGACTTTC. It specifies CASSQEWDTNSGANVLTF.

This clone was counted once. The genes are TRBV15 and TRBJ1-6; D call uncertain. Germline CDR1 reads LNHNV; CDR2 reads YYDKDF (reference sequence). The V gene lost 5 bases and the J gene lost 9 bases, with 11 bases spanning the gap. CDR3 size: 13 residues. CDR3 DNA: TGTGCCACCAGCTCCCTCGCTGGTTCACCCCTCCACTTT. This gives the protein CATSSLAGSPLHF.

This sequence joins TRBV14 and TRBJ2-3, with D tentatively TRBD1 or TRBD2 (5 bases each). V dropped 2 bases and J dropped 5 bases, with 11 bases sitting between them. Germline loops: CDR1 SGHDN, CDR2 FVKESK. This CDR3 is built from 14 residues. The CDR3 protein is CASSQLERGDTQYF. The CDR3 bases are TGTGCCAGCAGCCAACTGGAGAGGGGAGATACGCAGTATTTT.

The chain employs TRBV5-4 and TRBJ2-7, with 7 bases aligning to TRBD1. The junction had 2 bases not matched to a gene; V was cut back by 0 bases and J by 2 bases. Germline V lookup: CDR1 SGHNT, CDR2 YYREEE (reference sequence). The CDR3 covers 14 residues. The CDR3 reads CASSLEQGPYEQYF. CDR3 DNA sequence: TGTGCCAGCAGCTTGGAACAGGGGCCCTACGAGCAGTACTTC.

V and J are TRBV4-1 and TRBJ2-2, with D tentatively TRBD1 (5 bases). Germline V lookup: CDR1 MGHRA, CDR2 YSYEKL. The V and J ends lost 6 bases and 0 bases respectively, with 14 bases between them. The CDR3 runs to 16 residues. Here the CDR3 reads CASRPYTGPNTGELFF. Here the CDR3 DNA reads TGCGCCAGCAGACCGTACACAGGACCGAACACCGGGGAGCTGTTTTTT.

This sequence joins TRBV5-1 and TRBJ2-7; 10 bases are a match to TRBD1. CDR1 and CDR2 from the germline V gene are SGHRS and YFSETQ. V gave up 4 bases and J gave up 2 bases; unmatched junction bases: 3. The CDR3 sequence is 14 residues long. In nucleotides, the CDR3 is TGCGCCAGCAGCAGGGGACAGGGGCCCTACGAGCAGTACTTC. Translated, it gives CASSRGQGPYEQYF.

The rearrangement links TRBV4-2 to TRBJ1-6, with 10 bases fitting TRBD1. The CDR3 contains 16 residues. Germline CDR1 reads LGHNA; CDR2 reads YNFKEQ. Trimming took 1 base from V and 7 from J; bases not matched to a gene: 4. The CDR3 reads CASSQAVGQGNSPLHF. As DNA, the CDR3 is TGTGCCAGCAGCCAAGCTGTGGGACAGGGGAATTCACCCCTCCACTTT.

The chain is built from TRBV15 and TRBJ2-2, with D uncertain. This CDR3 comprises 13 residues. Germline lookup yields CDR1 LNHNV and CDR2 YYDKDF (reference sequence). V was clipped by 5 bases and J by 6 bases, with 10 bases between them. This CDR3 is CATSPHLPGELFF. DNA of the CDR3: TGTGCCACCAGCCCTCACCTGCCCGGGGAGCTGTTTTTT.

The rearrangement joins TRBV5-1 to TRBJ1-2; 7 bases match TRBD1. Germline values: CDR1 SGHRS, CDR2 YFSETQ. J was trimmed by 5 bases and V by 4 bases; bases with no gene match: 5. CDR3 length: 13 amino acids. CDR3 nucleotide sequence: TGCGCCAGCAGCGAGACAGGGCAGTATGGCTACACCTTC. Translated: CASSETGQYGYTF.

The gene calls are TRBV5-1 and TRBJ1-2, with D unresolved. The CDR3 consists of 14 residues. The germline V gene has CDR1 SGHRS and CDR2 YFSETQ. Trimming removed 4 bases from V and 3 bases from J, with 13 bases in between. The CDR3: CASSPELLHYGYTF. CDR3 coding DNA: TGCGCCAGCAGCCCGGAACTACTCCACTATGGCTACACCTTC. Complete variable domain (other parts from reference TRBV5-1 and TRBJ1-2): KAGVTQTPRYLIKTRGQQVTLSCSPISGHRSVSWYQQTPGQGLQFLFEYFSETQRNKGNFPGRFSGRQFSNSRSEMNVSTLELGDSALYLCASSPELLHYGYTFGSGTRLTVV.

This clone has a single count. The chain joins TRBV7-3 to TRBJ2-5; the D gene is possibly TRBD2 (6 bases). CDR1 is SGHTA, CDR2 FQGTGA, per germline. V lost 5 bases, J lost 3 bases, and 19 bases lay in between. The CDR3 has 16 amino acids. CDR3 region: CASSPRGGNGEETQYF. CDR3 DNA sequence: TGTGCCAGCAGCCCCCGGGGAGGCAATGGGGAAGAGACCCAGTACTTC. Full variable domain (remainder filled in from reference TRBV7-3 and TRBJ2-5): GAGVSQTPSNKVTEKGKYVELRCDPISGHTALYWYRQSLGQGPEFLIYFQGTGAADDSGLPNDRFFAVRPEGSVSTLKIQRTERGDSAVYLCASSPRGGNGEETQYFGPGTRLLVL.

The CDR3 DNA reads TGTGCCAGCAGCCGGGACATGATTCTTAGCTCCTACAATGAGCAGTTCTTC. Protein sequence: CASSRDMILSSYNEQFF. The gene calls are TRBV3-1 (or the pseudogene TRBV3-2) and TRBJ2-1; possible D gene TRBD1, 6 bases. The CDR3 sequence is 17 residues long. V was clipped by 4 bases and J by 0 bases, with 16 bases between them. Germline values: CDR1 LGHDT, CDR2 YNNKEL (reference sequence).

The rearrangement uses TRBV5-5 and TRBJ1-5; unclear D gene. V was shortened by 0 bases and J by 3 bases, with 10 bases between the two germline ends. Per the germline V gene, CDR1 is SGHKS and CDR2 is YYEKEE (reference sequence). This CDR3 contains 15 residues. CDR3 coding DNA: TGTGCCAGCAGCTTGGTTTCTGGGAACAATCAGCCCCAGCATTTT. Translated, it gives CASSLVSGNNQPQHF.

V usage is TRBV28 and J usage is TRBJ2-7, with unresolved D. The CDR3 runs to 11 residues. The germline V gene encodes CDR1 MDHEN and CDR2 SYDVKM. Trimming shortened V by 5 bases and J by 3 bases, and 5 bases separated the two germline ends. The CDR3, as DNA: TGTGCCAGCAGTACTCACTACGAGCAGTACTTC. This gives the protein CASSTHYEQYF. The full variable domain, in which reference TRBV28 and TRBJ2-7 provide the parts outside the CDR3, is DVKVTQSSRYLVKRTGEKVFLECVQDMDHENMFWYRQDPGLGLRLIYFSYDVKMKEKGDIPEGYSVSREKKERFSLILESASTNQTSMYLCASSTHYEQYFGPGTRLTVT.

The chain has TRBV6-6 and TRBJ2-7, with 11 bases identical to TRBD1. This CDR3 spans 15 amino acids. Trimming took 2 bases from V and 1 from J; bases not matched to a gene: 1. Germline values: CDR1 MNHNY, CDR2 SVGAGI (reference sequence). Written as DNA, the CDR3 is TGTGCCAGCAGTTACGGGACAGGGGGTTCCTACGAGCAGTACTTC. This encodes CASSYGTGGSYEQYF.

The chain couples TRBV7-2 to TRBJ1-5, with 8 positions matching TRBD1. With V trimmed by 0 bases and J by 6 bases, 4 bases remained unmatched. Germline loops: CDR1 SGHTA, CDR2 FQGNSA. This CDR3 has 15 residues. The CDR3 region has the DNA TGTGCCAGCAGCTTAGCGGGGGACAGGACTCAGCCCCAGCATTTT. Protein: CASSLAGDRTQPQHF.

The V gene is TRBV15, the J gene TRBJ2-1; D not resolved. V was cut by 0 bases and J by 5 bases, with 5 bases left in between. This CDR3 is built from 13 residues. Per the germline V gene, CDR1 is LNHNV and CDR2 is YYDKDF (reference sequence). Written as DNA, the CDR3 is TGTGCCACCAGCAGAGATGAGCACAATGAGCAGTTCTTC. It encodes CATSRDEHNEQFF.

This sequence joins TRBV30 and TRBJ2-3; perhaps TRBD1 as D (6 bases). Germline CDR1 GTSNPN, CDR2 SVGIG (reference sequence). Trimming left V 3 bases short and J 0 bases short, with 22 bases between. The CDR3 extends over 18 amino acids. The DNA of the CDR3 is TGTGCCTGGAGCGCCACGTTGGGGGCGGCGGGCAGCACAGATACGCAGTATTTT. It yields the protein CAWSATLGAAGSTDTQYF.

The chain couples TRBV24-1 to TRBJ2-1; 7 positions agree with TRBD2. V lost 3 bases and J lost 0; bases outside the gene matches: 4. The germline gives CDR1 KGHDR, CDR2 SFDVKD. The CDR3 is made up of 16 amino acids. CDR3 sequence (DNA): TGTGCCACCAGTGATGCACTAGCGAGCTCCTACAATGAGCAGTTCTTC. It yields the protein CATSDALASSYNEQFF.

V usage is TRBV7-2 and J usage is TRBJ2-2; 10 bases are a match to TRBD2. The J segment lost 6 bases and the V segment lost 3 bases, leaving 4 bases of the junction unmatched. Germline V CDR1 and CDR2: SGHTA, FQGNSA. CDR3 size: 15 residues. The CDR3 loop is CASSFESGGAGELFF. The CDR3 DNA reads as TGTGCCAGCAGCTTTGAAAGCGGGGGGGCCGGGGAGCTGTTTTTT. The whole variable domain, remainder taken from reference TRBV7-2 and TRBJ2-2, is GAGVSQSPSNKVTEKGKDVELRCDPISGHTALYWYRQSLGQGLEFLIYFQGNSAPDKSGLPSDRFSAERTGGSVSTLTIQRTQQEDSAVYLCASSFESGGAGELFFGEGSRLTVL.

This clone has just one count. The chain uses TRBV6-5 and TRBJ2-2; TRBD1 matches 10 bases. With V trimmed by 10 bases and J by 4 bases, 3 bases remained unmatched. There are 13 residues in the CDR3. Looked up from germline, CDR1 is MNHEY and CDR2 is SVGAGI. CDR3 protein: CATGQGVTGELFF. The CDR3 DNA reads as TGTGCCACAGGACAGGGGGTCACCGGGGAGCTGTTTTTT.

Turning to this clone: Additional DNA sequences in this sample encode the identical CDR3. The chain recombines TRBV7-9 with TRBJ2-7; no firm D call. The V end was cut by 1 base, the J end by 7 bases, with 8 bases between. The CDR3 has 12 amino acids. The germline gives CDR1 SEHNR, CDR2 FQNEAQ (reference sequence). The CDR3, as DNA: TGTGCCAGCAGCTTAGAGGGTGGGGAGCAGTACTTC. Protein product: CASSLEGGEQYF.

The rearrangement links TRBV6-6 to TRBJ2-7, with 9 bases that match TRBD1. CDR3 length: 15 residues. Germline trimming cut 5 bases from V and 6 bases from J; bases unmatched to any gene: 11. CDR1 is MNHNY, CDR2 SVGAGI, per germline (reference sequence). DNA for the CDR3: TGTGCCAGCAGTCAGCACCGGGACAGGGCCCTCGAGCAGTACTTC. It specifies CASSQHRDRALEQYF.

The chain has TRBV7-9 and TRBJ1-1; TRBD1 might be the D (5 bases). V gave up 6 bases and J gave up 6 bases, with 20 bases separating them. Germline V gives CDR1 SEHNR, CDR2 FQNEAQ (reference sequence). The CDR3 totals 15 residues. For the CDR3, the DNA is TGTGCCAGCAGGGGGGAGGACCCTTATCCGGCTGAAGCTTTCTTT. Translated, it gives CASRGEDPYPAEAFF.

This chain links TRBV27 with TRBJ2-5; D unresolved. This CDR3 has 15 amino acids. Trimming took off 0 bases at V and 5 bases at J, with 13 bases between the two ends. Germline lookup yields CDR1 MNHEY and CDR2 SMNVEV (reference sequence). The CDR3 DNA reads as TGTGCCAGCAGTTTATCAATCGGTTTAGTGGAGACCCAGTACTTC. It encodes CASSLSIGLVETQYF.

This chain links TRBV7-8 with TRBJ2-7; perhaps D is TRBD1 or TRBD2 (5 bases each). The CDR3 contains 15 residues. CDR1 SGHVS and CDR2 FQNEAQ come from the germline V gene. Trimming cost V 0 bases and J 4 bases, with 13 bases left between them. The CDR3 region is CASSLARAGLYEQYF. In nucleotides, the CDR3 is TGTGCCAGCAGCTTAGCGAGGGCAGGGTTATACGAGCAGTACTTC. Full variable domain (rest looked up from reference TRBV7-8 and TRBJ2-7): GAGVSQSPRYKVAKRGQDVALRCDPISGHVSLFWYQQALGQGPEFLTYFQNEAQLDKSGLPSDRFFAERPEGSVSTLKIQRTQQEDSAVYLCASSLARAGLYEQYFGPGTRLTVT.

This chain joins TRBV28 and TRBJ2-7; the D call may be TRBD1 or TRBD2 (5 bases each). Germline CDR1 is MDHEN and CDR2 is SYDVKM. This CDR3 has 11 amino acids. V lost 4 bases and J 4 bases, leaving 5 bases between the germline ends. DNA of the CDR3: TGTGCCAGCAGTTGGGGGTACGAGCAGTACTTC. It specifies CASSWGYEQYF.